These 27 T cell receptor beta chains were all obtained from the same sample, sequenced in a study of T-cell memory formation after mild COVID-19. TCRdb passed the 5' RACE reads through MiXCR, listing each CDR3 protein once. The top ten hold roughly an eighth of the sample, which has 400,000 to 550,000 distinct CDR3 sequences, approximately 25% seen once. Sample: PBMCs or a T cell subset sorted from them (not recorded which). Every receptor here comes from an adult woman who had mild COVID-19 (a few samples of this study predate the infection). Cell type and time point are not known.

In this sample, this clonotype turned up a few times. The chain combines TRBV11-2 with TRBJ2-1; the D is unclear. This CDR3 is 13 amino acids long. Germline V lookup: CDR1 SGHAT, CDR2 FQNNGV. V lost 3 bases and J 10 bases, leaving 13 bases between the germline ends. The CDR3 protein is CASSFSPTREQFF. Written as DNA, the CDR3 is TGTGCCAGCAGCTTCTCCCCAACCAGGGAGCAGTTCTTC.

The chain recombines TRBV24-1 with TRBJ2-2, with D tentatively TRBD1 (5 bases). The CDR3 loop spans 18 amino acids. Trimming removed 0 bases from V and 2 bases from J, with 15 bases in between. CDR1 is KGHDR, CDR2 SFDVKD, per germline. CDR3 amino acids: CATSDLRQGDINTGELFF. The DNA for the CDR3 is TGTGCCACCAGTGATTTGCGGCAGGGTGATATCAACACCGGGGAGCTGTTTTTT.

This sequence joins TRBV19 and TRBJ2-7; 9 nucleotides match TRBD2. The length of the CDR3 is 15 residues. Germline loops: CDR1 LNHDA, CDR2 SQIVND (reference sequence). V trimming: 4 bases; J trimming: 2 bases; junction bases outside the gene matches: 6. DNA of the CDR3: TGTGCCAGTAGTACCACAGCGGGGGGAACCTACGAGCAGTACTTC. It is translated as CASSTTAGGTYEQYF. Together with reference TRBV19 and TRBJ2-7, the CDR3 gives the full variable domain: DGGITQSPKYLFRKEGQNVTLSCEQNLNHDAMYWYRQDPGQGLRLIYYSQIVNDFQKGDIAEGYSVSREKKESFPLTVTSAQKNPTAFYLCASSTTAGGTYEQYFGPGTRLTVT.

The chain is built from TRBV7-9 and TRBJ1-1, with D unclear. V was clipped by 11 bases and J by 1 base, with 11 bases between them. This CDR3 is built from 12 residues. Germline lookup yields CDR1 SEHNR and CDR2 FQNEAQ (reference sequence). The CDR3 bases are TGTGCCGCCAGCATAGGGAACACTGAAGCTTTCTTT. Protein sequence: CAASIGNTEAFF.

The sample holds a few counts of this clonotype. The CDR3: CASSSPVPVFEQFF. The CDR3 DNA reads as TGTGCCAGCAGCTCGCCGGTTCCGGTTTTTGAGCAGTTCTTC. The V and J genes are TRBV11-2 and TRBJ2-1; D unclear. Trimming took 4 bases from V and 9 from J, leaving 16 bases between them. The CDR3 covers 14 residues. Per germline, CDR1 SGHAT and CDR2 FQNNGV.

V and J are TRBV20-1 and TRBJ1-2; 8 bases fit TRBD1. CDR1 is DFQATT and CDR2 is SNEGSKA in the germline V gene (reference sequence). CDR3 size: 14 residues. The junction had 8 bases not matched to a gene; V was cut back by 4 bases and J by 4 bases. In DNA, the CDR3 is TGCAGTGCTACTTATGACAGGGGTGTCTATGGCTACACCTTC. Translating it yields CSATYDRGVYGYTF.

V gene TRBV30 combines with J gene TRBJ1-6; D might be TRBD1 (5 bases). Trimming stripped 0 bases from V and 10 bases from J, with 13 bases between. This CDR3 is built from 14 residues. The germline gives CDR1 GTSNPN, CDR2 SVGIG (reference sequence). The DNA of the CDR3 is TGTGCCTGGAGTGTTTCGGACACGTCCTCACCCCTCCACTTT. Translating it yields CAWSVSDTSSPLHF.

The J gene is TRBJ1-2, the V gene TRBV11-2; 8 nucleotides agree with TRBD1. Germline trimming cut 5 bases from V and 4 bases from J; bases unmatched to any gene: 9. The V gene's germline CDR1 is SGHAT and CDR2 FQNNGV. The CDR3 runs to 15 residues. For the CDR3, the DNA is TGTGCCAGCAGCCCTGGCTGGGGGACAGGCTATGGCTACACCTTC. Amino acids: CASSPGWGTGYGYTF.

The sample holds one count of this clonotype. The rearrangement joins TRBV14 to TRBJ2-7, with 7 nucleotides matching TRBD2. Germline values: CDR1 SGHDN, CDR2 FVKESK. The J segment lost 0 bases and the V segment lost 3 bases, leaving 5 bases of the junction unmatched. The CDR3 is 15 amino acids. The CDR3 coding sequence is TGTGCCAGCAGCCACCAAGCGGGAAGCTCCTACGAGCAGTACTTC. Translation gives CASSHQAGSSYEQYF.

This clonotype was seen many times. DNA of the CDR3: TGCGCCAGCAGCTGGACAGCGTACAATGAGCAGTTCTTC. This encodes CASSWTAYNEQFF. This sequence joins TRBV5-1 and TRBJ2-1; TRBD1 is a possible D gene (6 bases). Trimming left V 3 bases short and J 4 bases short, with 8 bases between. The CDR3 covers 13 residues. The germline gives CDR1 SGHRS, CDR2 YFSETQ.

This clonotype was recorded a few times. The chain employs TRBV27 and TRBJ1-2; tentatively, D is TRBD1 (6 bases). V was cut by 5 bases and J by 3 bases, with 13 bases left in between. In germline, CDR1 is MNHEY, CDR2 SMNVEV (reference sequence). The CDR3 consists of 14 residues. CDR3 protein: CASSLEGGDYGYTF. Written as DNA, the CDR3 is TGTGCCAGCAGTCTCGAGGGGGGAGACTATGGCTACACCTTC.

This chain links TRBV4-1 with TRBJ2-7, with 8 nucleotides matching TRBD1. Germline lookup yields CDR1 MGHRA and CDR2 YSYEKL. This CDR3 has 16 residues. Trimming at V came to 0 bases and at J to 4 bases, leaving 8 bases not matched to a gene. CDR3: CASSQDSQGAAYEQYF. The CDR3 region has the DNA TGCGCCAGCAGCCAAGATTCCCAGGGGGCGGCGTACGAGCAGTACTTC.

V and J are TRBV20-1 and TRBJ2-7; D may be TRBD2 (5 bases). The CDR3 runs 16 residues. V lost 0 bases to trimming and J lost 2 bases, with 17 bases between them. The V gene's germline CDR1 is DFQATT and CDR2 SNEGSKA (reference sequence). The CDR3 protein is CSARDLAAGPTYEQYF. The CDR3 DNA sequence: TGCAGTGCTAGAGATCTGGCGGCGGGTCCTACCTACGAGCAGTACTTC.

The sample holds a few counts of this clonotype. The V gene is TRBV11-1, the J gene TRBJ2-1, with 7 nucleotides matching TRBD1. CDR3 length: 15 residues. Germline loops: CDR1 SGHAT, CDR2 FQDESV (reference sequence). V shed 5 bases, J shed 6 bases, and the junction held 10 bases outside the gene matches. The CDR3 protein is CASSVDRDTSNEQFF. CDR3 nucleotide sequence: TGTGCCAGCAGCGTTGACAGGGACACCAGCAATGAGCAGTTCTTC.

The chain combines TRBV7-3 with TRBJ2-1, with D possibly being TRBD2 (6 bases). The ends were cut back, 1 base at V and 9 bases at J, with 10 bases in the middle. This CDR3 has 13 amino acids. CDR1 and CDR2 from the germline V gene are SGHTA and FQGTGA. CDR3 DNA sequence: TGTGCCAGCAGCTTAAGGCGGGACTCTGAGCAGTTCTTC. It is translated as CASSLRRDSEQFF.

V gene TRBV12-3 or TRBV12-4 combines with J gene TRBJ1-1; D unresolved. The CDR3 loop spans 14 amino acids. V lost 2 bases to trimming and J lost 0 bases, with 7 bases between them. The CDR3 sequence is CASSLIQMNTEAFF. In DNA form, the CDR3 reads TGTGCCAGCAGTTTAATACAGATGAACACTGAAGCTTTCTTT.

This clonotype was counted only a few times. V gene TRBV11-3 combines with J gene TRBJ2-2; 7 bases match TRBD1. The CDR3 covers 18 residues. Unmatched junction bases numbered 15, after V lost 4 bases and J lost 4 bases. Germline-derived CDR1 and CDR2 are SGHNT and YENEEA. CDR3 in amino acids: CASSSTVDRTKSTGELFF. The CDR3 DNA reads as TGTGCCAGCAGCTCCACTGTGGACAGGACCAAGAGCACCGGGGAGCTGTTTTTT.

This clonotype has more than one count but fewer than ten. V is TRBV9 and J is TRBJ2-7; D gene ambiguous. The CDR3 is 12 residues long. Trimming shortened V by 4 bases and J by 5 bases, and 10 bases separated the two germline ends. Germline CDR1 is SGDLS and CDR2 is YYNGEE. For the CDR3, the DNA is TGTGCCAGCAGCCCACCCTCTCACGAGCAGTACTTC. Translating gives CASSPPSHEQYF.

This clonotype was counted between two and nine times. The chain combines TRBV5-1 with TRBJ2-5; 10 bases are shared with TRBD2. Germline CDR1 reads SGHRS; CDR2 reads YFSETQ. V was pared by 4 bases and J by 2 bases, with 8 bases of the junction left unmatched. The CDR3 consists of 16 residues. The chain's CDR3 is CASSLHTSGVQETQYF. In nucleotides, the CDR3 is TGCGCCAGCAGCCTACACACTAGCGGGGTACAAGAGACCCAGTACTTC.

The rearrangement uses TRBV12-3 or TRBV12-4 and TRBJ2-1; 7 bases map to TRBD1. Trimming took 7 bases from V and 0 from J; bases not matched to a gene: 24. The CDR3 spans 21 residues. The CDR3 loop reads CASTPRVQGPSYLSSYNEQFF. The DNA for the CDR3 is TGTGCCAGCACCCCGCGTGTACAGGGGCCTTCCTATTTAAGCTCCTACAATGAGCAGTTCTTC.

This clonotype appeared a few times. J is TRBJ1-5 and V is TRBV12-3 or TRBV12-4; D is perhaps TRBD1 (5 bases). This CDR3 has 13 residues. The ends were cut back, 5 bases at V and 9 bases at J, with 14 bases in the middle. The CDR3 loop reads CASSARVRRPQHF. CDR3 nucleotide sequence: TGTGCCAGCAGTGCCAGGGTTAGGAGGCCCCAGCATTTT.

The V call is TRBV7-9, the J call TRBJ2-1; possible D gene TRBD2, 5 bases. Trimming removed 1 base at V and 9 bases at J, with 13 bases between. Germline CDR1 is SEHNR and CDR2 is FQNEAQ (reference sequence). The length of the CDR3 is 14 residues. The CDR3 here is CASSLVVGIPEQFF. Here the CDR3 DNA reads TGTGCCAGCAGCTTAGTAGTCGGGATCCCTGAGCAGTTCTTC.

For the CDR3, the DNA is TGTGCCAGCAGCTCGAGGACAGGGGCGAGAACTGAAGCTTTCTTT. Its translation: CASSSRTGARTEAFF. The V and J genes are TRBV11-1 and TRBJ1-1, with 9 bases matching TRBD1. The CDR3 spans 15 residues. The V gene end was trimmed by 4 bases and the J gene end by 5 bases; junction bases not matched to a gene: 8. Per germline, CDR1 SGHAT and CDR2 FQDESV (reference sequence).

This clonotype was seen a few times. Here the CDR3 reads CASSLDGGRYNEQFF. DNA of the CDR3: TGTGCCAGCAGCTTAGATGGCGGACGGTACAATGAGCAGTTCTTC. The chain couples TRBV7-6 to TRBJ2-1; no definite D call. V was trimmed by 1 base and J by 4 bases, leaving 11 bases between them. The germline V gene encodes CDR1 SGHVS and CDR2 FNYEAQ. The length of the CDR3 is 15 residues.

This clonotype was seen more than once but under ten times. The CDR3: CSARDRVASYEQYF. The CDR3, as DNA: TGCAGCGCCCGGGACAGGGTGGCCTCCTACGAGCAGTACTTC. The chain combines TRBV29-1 with TRBJ2-7; 9 bases are shared with TRBD1. This CDR3 region has 14 residues. V was pared by 7 bases and J by 0 bases, with 7 bases of the junction left unmatched. In germline, CDR1 is SQVTM, CDR2 ANQGSEA.

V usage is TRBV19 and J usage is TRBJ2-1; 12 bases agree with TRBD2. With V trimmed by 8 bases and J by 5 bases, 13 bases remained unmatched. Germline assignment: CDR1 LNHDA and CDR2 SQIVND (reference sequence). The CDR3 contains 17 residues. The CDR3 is CASLYGLAGFPNNEQFF. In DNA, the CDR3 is TGTGCCAGTCTATATGGACTAGCGGGATTTCCAAACAATGAGCAGTTCTTC.

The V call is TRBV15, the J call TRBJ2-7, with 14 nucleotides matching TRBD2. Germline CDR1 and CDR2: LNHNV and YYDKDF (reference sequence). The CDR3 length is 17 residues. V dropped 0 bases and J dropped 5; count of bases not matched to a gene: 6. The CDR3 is CATSRERLAGGIDEQYF. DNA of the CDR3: TGTGCCACCAGCAGAGAGAGACTAGCGGGAGGGATCGACGAGCAGTACTTC.